Shown below are 11 T cell receptor beta chains from a single sample sequenced in a study of blood T cell repertoires in COVID-19. Profiling relied on immunoSEQ multiplex PCR, and the TCRdb table lists in-frame clones only, not all of them. The sample records around 150,000 clones, 92% being singletons. Input material: peripheral blood. These receptor sequences come from a man aged 25 to 40 with COVID-19, enrolled during active disease.

This clone has only one observation. V and J are TRBV4-3 and TRBJ2-7; TRBD1 agrees at 8 bases. V lost 2 bases, J lost 4 bases, and 4 bases stayed unmatched. This CDR3 is built from 14 residues. Germline V gene data show CDR1 as LGHNA and CDR2 as YSLEER. The CDR3 spells CASSQRTGKYEQYF. CDR3 DNA sequence: TGCGCCAGCAGCCAACGGACAGGGAAATACGAGCAGTACTTC.

V and J are TRBV7-2 and TRBJ2-4; D is perhaps TRBD1 (5 bases). V lost 0 bases and J lost 0, with 6 bases in between. The CDR3 has 15 amino acids. In germline, CDR1 is SGHTA, CDR2 FQGNSA. CDR3 residues: CASSLAQGAKNIQYF. The CDR3 DNA reads TGTGCCAGCAGCTTAGCGCAGGGAGCCAAAAACATTCAGTACTTC.

This clone showed up just once. The V call is TRBV28, the J call TRBJ1-1, with TRBD1 matching over 10 bases. V trimming: 5 bases; J trimming: 5 bases; junction bases outside the gene matches: 8. Looked up from germline, CDR1 is MDHEN and CDR2 is SYDVKM. CDR3 length: 15 residues. CDR3 nucleotide sequence: TGTGCCAGCAGTCCTCGGACAGGGGGGGGTACTGAAGCTTTCTTT. Its protein is CASSPRTGGGTEAFF.

The V gene is TRBV9, the J gene TRBJ2-3; TRBD2 matches at 7 bases. CDR3 length equals 14 residues. The V segment lost 4 bases and the J segment 2 bases; nucleotides outside the gene matches: 4. Germline CDR1 reads SGDLS; CDR2 reads YYNGEE. The CDR3 here is CASSPWDYTDTQYF. The CDR3 DNA is TGTGCCAGCAGCCCGTGGGACTACACAGATACGCAGTATTTT.

This clone was counted once. The chain couples TRBV28 to TRBJ2-1, with D tentatively TRBD2 (6 bases). CDR1 MDHEN and CDR2 SYDVKM come from the germline V gene. The V end lost 7 bases, the J end lost 0 bases, and 13 bases lay between the germline ends. The CDR3 is 15 amino acids. CDR3 DNA: TGTGCCAGCACCCCGGGAGTAGGCTCCTACAATGAGCAGTTCTTC. Its translation: CASTPGVGSYNEQFF.

This sequence joins TRBV3-1 (or the pseudogene TRBV3-2) and TRBJ2-4; tentative D call: TRBD1 (5 bases). The CDR3 spans 17 residues. In germline, CDR1 is LGHDT, CDR2 YNNKEL (reference sequence). The germline V and J ends were trimmed by 3 bases and 0 bases, with 15 bases remaining between them. CDR3 loop: CASSHSGQFSAKNIQYF. In nucleotides, the CDR3 is TGTGCCAGCAGCCATTCCGGACAATTTTCAGCCAAAAACATTCAGTACTTC.

The chain is built from TRBV18 and TRBJ1-4, with 7 bases matching TRBD1. The CDR3 has 14 residues. The V and J ends lost 3 bases and 8 bases, in that order; junction bases with no gene match: 6. The germline gives CDR1 KGHSH, CDR2 LQKENI. In nucleotides, the CDR3 is TGTGCCAGCTCACCGACAGGGAGAGAGGAAAAACTGTTTTTT. It specifies CASSPTGREEKLFF.

This clone was observed once. The DNA for the CDR3 is TGTGCCAGCAGCGTAGGTCTAGCGGGAGGATACAATGAGCAGTTCTTC. This codes for CASSVGLAGGYNEQFF. V and J are TRBV9 and TRBJ2-1; 11 nucleotides agree with TRBD2. Trimming at V came to 0 bases and at J to 4 bases, leaving 3 bases not matched to a gene. The CDR3 contains 16 residues. Germline V gene sequence: CDR1 SGDLS, CDR2 YYNGEE.

This clone was detected a few times. This rearrangement joins TRBV6-5 to TRBJ1-2; TRBD1 is a possible D gene (6 bases). CDR3 length: 13 amino acids. Germline lookup yields CDR1 MNHEY and CDR2 SVGAGI. V lost 4 bases, J lost 4 bases, and 10 bases lay in between. CDR3 in amino acids: CASSSQGFYGYTF. CDR3 coding DNA: TGTGCCAGCAGTTCACAGGGTTTCTATGGCTACACCTTC.

This chain connects TRBV3-1 (or the pseudogene TRBV3-2) to TRBJ1-2; D uncertain. Trimming took off 0 bases at V and 3 bases at J, with 8 bases between the two ends. In germline, CDR1 is LGHDT, CDR2 YNNKEL (reference sequence). The CDR3 extends over 14 amino acids. CDR3 residues: CASSQDPPDYGYTF. The CDR3 DNA follows: TGTGCCAGCAGCCAAGATCCCCCCGACTATGGCTACACCTTC.

CDR3 sequence reads: CASSRQVPSYEQYF. The CDR3 nucleotides read TGTGCCAGCAGCCGACAGGTTCCGTCCTACGAGCAGTACTTC. The J gene is TRBJ2-7, the V gene TRBV6-6, with D possibly matching TRBD1 (6 bases). Trimming stripped 6 bases from V and 1 base from J, with 13 bases between. CDR1 MNHNY and CDR2 SVGAGI come from the germline V gene (reference sequence). This CDR3 comprises 14 residues.